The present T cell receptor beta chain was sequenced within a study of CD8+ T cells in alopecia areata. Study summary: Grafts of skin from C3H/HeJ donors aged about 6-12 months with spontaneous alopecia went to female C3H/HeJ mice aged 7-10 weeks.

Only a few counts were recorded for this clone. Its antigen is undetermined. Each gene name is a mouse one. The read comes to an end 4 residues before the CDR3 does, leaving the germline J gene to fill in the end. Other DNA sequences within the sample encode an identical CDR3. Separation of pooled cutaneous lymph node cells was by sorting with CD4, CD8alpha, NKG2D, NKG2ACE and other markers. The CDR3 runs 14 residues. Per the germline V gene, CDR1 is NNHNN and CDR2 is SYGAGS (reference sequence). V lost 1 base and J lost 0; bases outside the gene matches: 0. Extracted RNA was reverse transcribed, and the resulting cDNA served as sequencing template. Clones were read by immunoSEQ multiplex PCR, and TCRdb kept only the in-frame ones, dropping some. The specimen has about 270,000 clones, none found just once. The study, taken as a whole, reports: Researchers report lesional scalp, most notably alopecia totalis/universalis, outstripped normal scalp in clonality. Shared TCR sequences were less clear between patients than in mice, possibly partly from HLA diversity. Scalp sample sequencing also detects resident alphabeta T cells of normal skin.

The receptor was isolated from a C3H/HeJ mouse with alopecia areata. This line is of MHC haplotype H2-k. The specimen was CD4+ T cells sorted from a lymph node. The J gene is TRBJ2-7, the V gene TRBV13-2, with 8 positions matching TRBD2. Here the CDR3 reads CASGDLGGSYEQYF. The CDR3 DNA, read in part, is TGTGCCAGCGGTGATCTGGGGGGCTCCTAT.